This TCR beta chain emerged from a study of CD8 T cells in cerebrospinal fluid in Alzheimer's disease. TCRdb reprocessed the 10x single-cell sequencing reads, with one entry per CDR3 protein and no DNA. The table for this sample gives 800 or so distinct CDR3 sequences. Germline-derived CDR1 and CDR2 are MNHEY and SVGEGT. The CDR3 extends over 13 amino acids. The genes are TRBV6-2 or TRBV6-3 and TRBJ2-7. Sequencing input: cerebrospinal fluid. The sequence was obtained from a human donor with Parkinson's disease. CDR3 amino acids: CASSSTGPYEQYF.